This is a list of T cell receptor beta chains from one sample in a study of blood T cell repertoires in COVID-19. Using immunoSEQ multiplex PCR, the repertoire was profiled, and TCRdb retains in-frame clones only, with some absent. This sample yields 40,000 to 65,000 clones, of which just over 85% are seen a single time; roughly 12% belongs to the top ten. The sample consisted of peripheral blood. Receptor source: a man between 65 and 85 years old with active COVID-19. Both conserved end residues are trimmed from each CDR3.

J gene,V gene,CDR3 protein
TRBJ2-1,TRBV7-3,ASSLGGGGSYNEQF
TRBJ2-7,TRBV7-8,ASSPRTGGPYEQY
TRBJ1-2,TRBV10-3,AISVGGNYGYT
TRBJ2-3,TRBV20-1,SASRGGSTDTQY
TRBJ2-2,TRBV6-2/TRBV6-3,ASSSRGTSGGRNTGELF
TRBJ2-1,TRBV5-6,ASSPDRVNEQF
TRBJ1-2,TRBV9,ASTSTEYGYT
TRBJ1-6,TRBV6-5,ASKQGASYNSPLH
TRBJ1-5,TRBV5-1,ASSLPGGGNQPQH
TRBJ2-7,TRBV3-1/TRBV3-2,ASSQATGYEQY
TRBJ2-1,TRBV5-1,ASSHGEKTLRRTSGVSYNEQF
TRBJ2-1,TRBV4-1,ASSQERVGGLGGDNEQF
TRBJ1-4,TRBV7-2,ASSPLIRGTNEKLF
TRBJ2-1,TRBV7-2,ASSFGLAGGHNEQF
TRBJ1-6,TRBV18,ASSPLRTTGHSPLH
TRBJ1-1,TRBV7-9,ASSLGQGRETEAF
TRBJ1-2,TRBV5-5,ASNPLDRGISYGYT